The T cell receptor (beta chain) described here comes from a study of T cells in Graves' hyperthyroidism and ophthalmopathy. Concerning this clonotype itself: Its target is not known.

On the basis of clinical symptoms, serum thyroxine and TRAb, thyroid ultrasound and orbital computed tomography, diagnoses were made. Study results and caveats: Ophthalmopathy cases were set apart from stable hyperthyroidism by a 13 V-J model. Most clonotypes that expanded in the thyroid above 0.001 also showed up in blood. Ophthalmopathy got predicted by the model a median approximately six months before its onset.

RNA transcripts were the template for amplifying TCR beta CDR3 regions. HTBI primers were the set used in a first-round RT-PCR of the TCR CDR3. TCRdb processed the multiplex PCR reads anew with MiXCR; each CDR3 protein has one entry. This sample has a few hundred thousand distinct CDR3 sequences; 14% occur once, and the top ten carry over 11%. The receptor was derived from a woman aged 40 to 50 with Graves' hyperthyroidism. The sample taken for sequencing was blood.

CDR3 in amino acids: CASSLGDSAYNEQFF. DNA of the CDR3: TGTGCCAGCAGCTTGGGGGATAGCGCCTACAATGAGCAGTTCTTC. The J gene is TRBJ2-1, the V gene TRBV5-8; maybe TRBD2 (5 bases). The CDR3 sequence is 15 residues long. The germline V gene encodes CDR1 SGHTS and CDR2 YDEGEE. The V gene lost 0 bases and the J gene lost 2 bases, with 9 bases spanning the gap.